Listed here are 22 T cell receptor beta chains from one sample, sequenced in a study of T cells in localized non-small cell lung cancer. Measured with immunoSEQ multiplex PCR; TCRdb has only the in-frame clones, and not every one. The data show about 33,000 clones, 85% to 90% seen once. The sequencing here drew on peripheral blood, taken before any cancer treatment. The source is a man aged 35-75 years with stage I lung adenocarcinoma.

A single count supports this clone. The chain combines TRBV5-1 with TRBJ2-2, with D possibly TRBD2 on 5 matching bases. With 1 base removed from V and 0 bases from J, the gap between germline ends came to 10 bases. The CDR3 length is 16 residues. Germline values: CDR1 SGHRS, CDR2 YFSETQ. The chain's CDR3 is CASSLSGNSNTGELFF. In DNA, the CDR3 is TGCGCCAGCAGCTTGTCGGGGAACTCGAACACCGGGGAGCTGTTTTTT.

The chain's CDR3 is CASSDSPPTSGANVLTF. CDR3 nucleotide sequence: TGTGCCAGCAGTGACTCACCACCTACATCTGGGGCCAACGTCCTGACTTTC. This chain uses TRBV6-4 with TRBJ2-6; D gene unclear. CDR1 and CDR2 (germline): MRHNA, SNTAGT. This CDR3 comprises 17 residues. V lost 0 bases and J lost 1, with 10 bases in between.

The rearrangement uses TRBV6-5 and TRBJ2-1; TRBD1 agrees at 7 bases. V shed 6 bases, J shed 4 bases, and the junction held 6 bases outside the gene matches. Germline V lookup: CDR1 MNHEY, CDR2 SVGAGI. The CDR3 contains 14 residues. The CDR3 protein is CASRRGTEYNEQFF. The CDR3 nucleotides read TGTGCCAGCAGAAGGGGGACAGAGTACAATGAGCAGTTCTTC.

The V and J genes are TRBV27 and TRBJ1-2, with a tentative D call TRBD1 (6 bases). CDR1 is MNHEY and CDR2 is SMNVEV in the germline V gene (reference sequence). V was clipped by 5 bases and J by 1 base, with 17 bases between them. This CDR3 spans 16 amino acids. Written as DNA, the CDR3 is TGTGCCAGCAGTACTTTTGCCGGGACAAATAACTATGGCTACACCTTC. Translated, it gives CASSTFAGTNNYGYTF.

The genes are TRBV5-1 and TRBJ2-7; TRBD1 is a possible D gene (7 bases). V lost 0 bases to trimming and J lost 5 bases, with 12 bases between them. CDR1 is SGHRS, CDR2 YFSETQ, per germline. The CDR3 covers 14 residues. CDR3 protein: CASSLGRGQDEQYF. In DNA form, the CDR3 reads TGCGCCAGCAGCTTGGGGAGGGGGCAGGACGAGCAGTACTTC.

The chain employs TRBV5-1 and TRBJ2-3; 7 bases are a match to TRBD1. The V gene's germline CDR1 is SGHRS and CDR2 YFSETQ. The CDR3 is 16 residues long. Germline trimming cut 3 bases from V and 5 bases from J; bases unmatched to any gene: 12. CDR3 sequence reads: CASSSQQGYNGDTQYF. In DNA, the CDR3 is TGCGCCAGCAGCTCTCAACAGGGGTACAATGGAGATACGCAGTATTTT.

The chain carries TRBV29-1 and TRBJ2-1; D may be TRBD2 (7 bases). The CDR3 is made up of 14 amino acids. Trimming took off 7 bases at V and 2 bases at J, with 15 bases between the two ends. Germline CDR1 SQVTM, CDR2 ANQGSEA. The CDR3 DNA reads TGCAGCGGGAGGGGGGGAGACACCTACAATGAGCAGTTCTTC. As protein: CSGRGGDTYNEQFF.

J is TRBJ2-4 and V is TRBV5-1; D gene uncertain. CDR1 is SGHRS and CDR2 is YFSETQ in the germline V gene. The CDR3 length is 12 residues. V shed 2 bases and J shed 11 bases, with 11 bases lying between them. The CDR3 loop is CASSLPSGVQYF. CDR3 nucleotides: TGCGCCAGCAGCTTACCCTCAGGCGTTCAGTACTTC.

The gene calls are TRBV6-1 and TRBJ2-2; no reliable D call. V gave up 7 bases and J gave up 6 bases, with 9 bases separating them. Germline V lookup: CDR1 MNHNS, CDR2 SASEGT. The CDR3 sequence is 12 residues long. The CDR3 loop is CASTYDSGELFF. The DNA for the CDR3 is TGTGCCAGCACCTATGATTCCGGGGAGCTGTTTTTT.

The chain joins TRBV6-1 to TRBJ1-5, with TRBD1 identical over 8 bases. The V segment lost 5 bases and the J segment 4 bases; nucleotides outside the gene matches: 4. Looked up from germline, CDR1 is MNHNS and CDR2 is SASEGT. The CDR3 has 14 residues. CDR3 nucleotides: TGTGCCAGCAGTAATGGACAGGGAAATCAGCCCCAGCATTTT. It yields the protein CASSNGQGNQPQHF.

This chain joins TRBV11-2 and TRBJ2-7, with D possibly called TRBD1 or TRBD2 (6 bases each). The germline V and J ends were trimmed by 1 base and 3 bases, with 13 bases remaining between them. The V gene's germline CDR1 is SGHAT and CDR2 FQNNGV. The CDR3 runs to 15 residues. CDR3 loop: CASSLGTGAHYEQYF. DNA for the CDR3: TGTGCCAGCAGCTTAGGTACGGGGGCCCACTACGAGCAGTACTTC.

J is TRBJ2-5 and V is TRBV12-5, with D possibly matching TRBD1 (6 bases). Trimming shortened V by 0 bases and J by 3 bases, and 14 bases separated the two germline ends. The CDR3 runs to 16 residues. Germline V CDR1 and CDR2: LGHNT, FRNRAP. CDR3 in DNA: TGTGCTAGTGGTTTGGTAATGAGTGAGGGGGAAGAGACCCAGTACTTC. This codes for CASGLVMSEGEETQYF.

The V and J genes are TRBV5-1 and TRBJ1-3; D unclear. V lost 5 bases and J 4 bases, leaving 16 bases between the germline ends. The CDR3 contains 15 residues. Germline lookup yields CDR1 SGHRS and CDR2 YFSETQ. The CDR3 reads CASRPSGMGGNTIYF. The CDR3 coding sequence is TGCGCCAGCAGACCCTCGGGCATGGGGGGAAACACCATATATTTT.

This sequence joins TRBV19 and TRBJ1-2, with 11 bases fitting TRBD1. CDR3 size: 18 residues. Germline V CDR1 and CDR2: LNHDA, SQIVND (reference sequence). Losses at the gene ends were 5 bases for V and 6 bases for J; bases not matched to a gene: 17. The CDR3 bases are TGTGCCAGTAGTGAGAGGGACAGGGGGAACCCCAGGAAGAATGGCTACACCTTC. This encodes CASSERDRGNPRKNGYTF. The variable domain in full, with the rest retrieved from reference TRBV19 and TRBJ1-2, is DGGITQSPKYLFRKEGQNVTLSCEQNLNHDAMYWYRQDPGQGLRLIYYSQIVNDFQKGDIAEGYSVSREKKESFPLTVTSAQKNPTAFYLCASSERDRGNPRKNGYTFGSGTRLTVV.

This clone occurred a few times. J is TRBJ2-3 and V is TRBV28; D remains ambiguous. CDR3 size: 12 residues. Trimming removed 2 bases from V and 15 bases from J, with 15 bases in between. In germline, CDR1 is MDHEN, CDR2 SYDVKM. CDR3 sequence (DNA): TGTGCCAGCAGTTTAAATGTCCGGGCAGTATATTTT. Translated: CASSLNVRAVYF.

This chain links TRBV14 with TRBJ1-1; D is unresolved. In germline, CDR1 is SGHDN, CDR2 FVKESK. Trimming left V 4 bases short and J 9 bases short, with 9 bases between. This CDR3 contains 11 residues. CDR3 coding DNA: TGTGCCAGCAGCCGGTCGTGGCAAGCTTTCTTT. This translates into CASSRSWQAFF.

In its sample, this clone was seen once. The CDR3 sequence is CASSISVRNTEAFF. The CDR3 DNA follows: TGTGCCAGTAGTATTTCAGTTCGGAACACTGAAGCTTTCTTT. The chain employs TRBV19 and TRBJ1-1; D remains unclear. V was pared by 3 bases and J by 1 base, with 9 bases between. The CDR3 covers 14 residues. In germline, CDR1 is LNHDA, CDR2 SQIVND (reference sequence).

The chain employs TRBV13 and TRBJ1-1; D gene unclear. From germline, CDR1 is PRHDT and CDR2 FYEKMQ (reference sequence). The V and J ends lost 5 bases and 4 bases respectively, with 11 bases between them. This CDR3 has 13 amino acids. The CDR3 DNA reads TGTGCCAGCAGCCCACCGGAGGGCACTGAAGCTTTCTTT. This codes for CASSPPEGTEAFF.

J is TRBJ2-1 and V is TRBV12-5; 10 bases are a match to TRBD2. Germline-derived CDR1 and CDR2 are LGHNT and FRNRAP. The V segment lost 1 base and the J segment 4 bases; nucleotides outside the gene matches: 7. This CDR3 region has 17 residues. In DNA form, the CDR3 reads TGTGCTAGTGGTTTGGCCCCTTCTAGCGGGGGATACAATGAGCAGTTCTTC. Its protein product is CASGLAPSSGGYNEQFF. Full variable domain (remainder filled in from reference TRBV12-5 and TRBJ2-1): DARVTQTPRHKVTEMGQEVTMRCQPILGHNTVFWYRQTMMQGLELLAYFRNRAPLDDSGMPKDRFSAEMPDATLATLKIQPSEPRDSAVYFCASGLAPSSGGYNEQFFGPGTRLTVL.

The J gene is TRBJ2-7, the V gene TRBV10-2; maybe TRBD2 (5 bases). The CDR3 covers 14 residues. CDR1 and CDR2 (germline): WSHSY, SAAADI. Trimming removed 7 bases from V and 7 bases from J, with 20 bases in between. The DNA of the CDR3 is TGCGCCAGCACCGAAACCCTCGAGGGTGGAGAGCAGTACTTC. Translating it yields CASTETLEGGEQYF.

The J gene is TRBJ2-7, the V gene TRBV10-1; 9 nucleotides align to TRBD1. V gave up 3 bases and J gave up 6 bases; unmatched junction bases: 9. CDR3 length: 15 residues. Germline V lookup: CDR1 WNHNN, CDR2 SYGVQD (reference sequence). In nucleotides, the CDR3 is TGCGCCAGCAGTGAACCGGGACAGGGCTTCGGCGAGCAGTACTTC. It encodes CASSEPGQGFGEQYF.

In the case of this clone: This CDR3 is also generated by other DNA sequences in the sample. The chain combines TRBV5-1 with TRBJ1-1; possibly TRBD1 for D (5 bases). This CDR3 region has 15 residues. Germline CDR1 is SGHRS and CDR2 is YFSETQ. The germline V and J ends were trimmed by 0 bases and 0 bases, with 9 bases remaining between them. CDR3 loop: CASSLGAGMNTEAFF. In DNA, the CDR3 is TGCGCCAGCAGCTTGGGCGCAGGGATGAACACTGAAGCTTTCTTT.